A selection of T cell receptor beta chains follows, all from one sample in a study of read filtering for tumor transcriptome and immune sequencing. TCRdb called the reads again in MiXCR, with one record for every CDR3 protein. This table has approximately 40,000 distinct CDR3 sequences, around 13% appearing once. The sequenced sample consisted of a population of CD138-negative cells sorted from bone marrow. The receptor set was obtained from a donor aged 40 or older with multiple myeloma. Both conserved end residues are part of each CDR3. The D gene is left open where the match is weak. The size of a clone is reported for some rows only, either as once, few or many, or as a class for expanded clones.

many	TRBD1	TRBV18	TRBJ2-7	TGTGCCAGCTCACCGGAACAGGGGGCCTCGGGTGAGCAGTACTTC	CASSPEQGASGEQYF
many	.	TRBV12-3/TRBV12-4	TRBJ2-1	TGTGCCAGCAGTTCCGTGGGTCTAAACTACAATGAGCAGTTCTTC	CASSSVGLNYNEQFF
few	TRBD1	TRBV7-9	TRBJ2-2	TGTGCCAGCAGCTTAACGGACAGGGGGCGAGGTTCCACCGGGGAGCTGTTTTTT	CASSLTDRGRGSTGELFF
many	.	TRBV15	TRBJ2-6	TGTGCCACCAGCAGAGAGGGAGCAGGGGCCAACGTCCTGACTTTC	CATSREGAGANVLTF
many	.	TRBV4-3	TRBJ1-1	TGCGCCAGCAGCCAAGCATTTACGGGGGGGAACACTGAAGCTTTCTTT	CASSQAFTGGNTEAFF
many	TRBD1	TRBV7-2	TRBJ2-1	TGTGCCAGCAGCTACAGGGGGGTCTCCTACAATGAGCAGCTCTTC	CASSYRGVSYNEQLF
many	TRBD1	TRBV20-1	TRBJ1-6	TGCAGTGCCAAAACAGGGGGCGATAATTCACCCCCTCACTTT	CSAKTGGDNSPPHF
many	TRBD2	TRBV7-9	TRBJ2-1	TGTGCCAGCAGCTGGGACAGATCTAGCGGGGGGAAAGACAATGAGCAGTTCTTC	CASSWDRSSGGKDNEQFF
few	.	TRBV7-2	TRBJ2-1	TGTGCCAGCAGCTTAGGGGGCCTTAACCACAATGAGCAGTTCTTC	CASSLGGLNHNEQFF
many	.	TRBV5-1	TRBJ2-2	TGCGCCAGCAGACTGACAGCAAACACCGGGGAGCTGTTTTTT	CASRLTANTGELFF
many	.	TRBV27	TRBJ2-7	TGTGCCAGCAGTAAACAGGGGAGGATGGGCTACGAGCAGTACTTC	CASSKQGRMGYEQYF
many	.	TRBV4-3	TRBJ2-1	TGCGCCAGCAGCCAAGTAGAAATGACACGTGGGGGCAATGAGCAGTTCTTC	CASSQVEMTRGGNEQFF
.	.	TRBV5-5	TRBJ2-7	TGTGCCAGCAGCTTGGTCGGGGAAGCCTACTACGAGCAGTACTTC	CASSLVGEAYYEQYF
many	.	TRBV5-1	TRBJ1-1	TGCGCCAGCAGCTTCTCTACAGTGAACACTGAAGCTTTCTTT	CASSFSTVNTEAFF
many	.	TRBV30	TRBJ1-1	TGTGCCTGGAGTTCCTCGGACAGGAACACTGAAGCTTTCTTT	CAWSSSDRNTEAFF
many	.	TRBV29-1	TRBJ2-7	TGCAGCGTTGGTTGGGGCAGATTCGAGCAGTACTTC	CSVGWGRFEQYF
few	.	TRBV18	TRBJ1-1	TGTGCCAGCTCACTCCAACTTAGACAGGAAGCTTTCTTT	CASSLQLRQEAFF
many	.	TRBV25-1	TRBJ1-1	TGTGCCAGCAGTGAATATCCCAGGGGTGAAGCTTTCTTT	CASSEYPRGEAFF
many	.	TRBV7-2	TRBJ1-1	TGTGCCAGCAGCTTATACACGAAGATTGAAGCTTTCTTT	CASSLYTKIEAFF
.	TRBD1	TRBV29-1	TRBJ1-2	TGCAGCGTGACAGGGGGCGATGTCTATGGCTACACCTTC	CSVTGGDVYGYTF
many	.	TRBV12-3/TRBV12-4	TRBJ2-2	TGTGCCAGCAGTTTCCTGACAGACACCGGGGAGCTGTTTTTT	CASSFLTDTGELFF
many	.	TRBV4-1	TRBJ1-6	TGCGCCAGCAGCCCCAGACTCGCGGGTGAGTGGTCACCCCTCCACTTT	CASSPRLAGEWSPLHF
many	TRBD1	TRBV29-1	TRBJ2-4	TGCAGCGCCCGGACAGGCCAAAACATTCAGTACTTC	CSARTGQNIQYF
many	.	TRBV23-1	TRBJ1-1	TGCGCCAGCAGTCAATGGGCTGACAGTTCTGAAGCTTTCTTT	CASSQWADSSEAFF
many	.	TRBV5-1	TRBJ2-1	TGCGCCAGCAGCTTGGGGGTGGGGAGCTCCTACAATGAGCAGTTCTTC	CASSLGVGSSYNEQFF
many	TRBD1	TRBV7-2	TRBJ1-1	TGTGCCAGCAGCCCGCGACAGGGCACTGAAGCTTTCTTT	CASSPRQGTEAFF
many	TRBD2	TRBV4-1	TRBJ2-1	TGTGCCAGCAGCCAACTAGCGGGGAAGAATGAGCAGTTCTTC	CASSQLAGKNEQFF